The following is a TCR beta chain sequence with its context. No antigen is known for it. Looked up from germline, CDR1 is SGHNT and CDR2 is YYREEE (reference sequence). V trimming: 4 bases; J trimming: 2 bases; junction bases outside the gene matches: 7. The CDR3 spans 16 residues. Sampled while nominally healthy, donors likely had unrecorded immune exposures. This PCR relied on a set of 60 Vbeta primers and 13 Jbeta primers. The repertoire was sequenced with immunoSEQ multiplex PCR; TCRdb's copy has only in-frame clones and lacks some. The table lists 80,000 to 95,000 clones, 63% of them singletons. The sample originates from a study of cytomegalovirus exposure and HLA in healthy donors. Across the whole study: Findings of an earlier analysis included about 100 million unique TCR beta sequences from 200 million or so T cells. General observations from the study: Several V segments, TRBV6-2 and TRBV6-3 among them, could not be told apart and were dropped. With later analysis, a missense DCLRE1C variant became linked to TCR beta V- and J-gene trimming.

The receptor comes from a woman younger than 45 in good health and CMV-seronegative. This chain uses TRBV5-4 with TRBJ2-7; 12 positions match TRBD2. Sequenced sample: PBMCs. Here the CDR3 DNA reads TGTGCCAGCAGCCCGGGACTAGCGGGCATAGCCTACGAGCAGTACTTC. Translated, it gives CASSPGLAGIAYEQYF.